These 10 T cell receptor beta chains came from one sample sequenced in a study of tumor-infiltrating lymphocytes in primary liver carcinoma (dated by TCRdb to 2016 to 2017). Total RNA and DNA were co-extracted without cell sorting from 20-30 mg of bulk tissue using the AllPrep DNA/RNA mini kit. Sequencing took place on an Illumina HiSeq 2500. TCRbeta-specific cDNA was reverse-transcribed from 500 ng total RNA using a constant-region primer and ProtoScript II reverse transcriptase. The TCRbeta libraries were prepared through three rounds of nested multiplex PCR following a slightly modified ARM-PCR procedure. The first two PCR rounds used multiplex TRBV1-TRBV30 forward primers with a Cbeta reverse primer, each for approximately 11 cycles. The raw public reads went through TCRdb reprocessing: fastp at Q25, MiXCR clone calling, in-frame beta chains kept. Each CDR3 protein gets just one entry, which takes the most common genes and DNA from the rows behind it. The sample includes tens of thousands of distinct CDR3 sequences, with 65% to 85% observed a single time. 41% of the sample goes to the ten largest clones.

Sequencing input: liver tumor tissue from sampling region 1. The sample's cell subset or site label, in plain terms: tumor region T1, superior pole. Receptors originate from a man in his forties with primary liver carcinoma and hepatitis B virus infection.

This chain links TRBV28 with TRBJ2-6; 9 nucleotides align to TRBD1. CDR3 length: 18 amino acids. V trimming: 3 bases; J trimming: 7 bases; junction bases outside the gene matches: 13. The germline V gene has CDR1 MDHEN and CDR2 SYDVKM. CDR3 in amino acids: CASSFLGQGLSCANVLTF. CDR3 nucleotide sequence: TGTGCCAGCAGTTTTCTCGGACAGGGGCTCTCTTGTGCCAACGTCCTGACTTTC.

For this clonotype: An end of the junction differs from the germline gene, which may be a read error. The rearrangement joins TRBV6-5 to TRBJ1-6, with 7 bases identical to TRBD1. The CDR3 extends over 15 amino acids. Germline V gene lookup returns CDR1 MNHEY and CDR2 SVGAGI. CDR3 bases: TGTGCCAGCATTTACGCGACAGGGAATAATTCACCCCTCCAGTTT. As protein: CASIYATGNNSPLQF.

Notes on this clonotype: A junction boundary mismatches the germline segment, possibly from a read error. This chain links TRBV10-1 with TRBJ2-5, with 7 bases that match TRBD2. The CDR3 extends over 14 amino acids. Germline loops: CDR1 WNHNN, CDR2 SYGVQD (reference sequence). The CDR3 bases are TGCGCCAACAGTCATACTAGGGCGGGAGAGACCCAGTGCTTC. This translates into CANSHTRAGETQCF.

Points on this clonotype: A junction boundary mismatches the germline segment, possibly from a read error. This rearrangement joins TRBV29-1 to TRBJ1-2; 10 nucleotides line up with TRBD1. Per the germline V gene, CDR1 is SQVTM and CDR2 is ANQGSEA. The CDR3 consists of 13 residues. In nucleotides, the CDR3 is TGCATCGTTGTTCGGGACAGGGGATGTGGCTACACCTTC. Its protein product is CIVVRDRGCGYTF.

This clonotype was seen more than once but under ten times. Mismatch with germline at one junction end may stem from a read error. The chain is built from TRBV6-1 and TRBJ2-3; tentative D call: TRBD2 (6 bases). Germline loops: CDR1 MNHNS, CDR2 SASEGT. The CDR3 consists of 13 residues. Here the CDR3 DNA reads TGTACCAGCAGCAGCCCTATAGCGGAGAGGAGGTATTTT. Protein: CTSSSPIAERRYF.

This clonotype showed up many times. Here the CDR3 DNA reads TGTGCCAGCAGCTTAAGACCGGCCTCCTACGAGCAGTACTTC. Translation gives CASSLRPASYEQYF. The chain uses TRBV7-3 and TRBJ2-7; D is undetermined. Germline V CDR1 and CDR2: SGHTA, FQGTGA. Trimming left V 1 base short and J 0 bases short, with 7 bases between. The CDR3 has 14 residues.

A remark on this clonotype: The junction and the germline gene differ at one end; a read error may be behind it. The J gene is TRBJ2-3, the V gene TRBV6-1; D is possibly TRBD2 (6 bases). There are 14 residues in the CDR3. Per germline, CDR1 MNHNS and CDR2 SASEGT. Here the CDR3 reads CTSCLGLGQDTQYF. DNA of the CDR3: TGTACCAGCTGTCTGGGACTGGGCCAGGATACGCAGTATTTT.

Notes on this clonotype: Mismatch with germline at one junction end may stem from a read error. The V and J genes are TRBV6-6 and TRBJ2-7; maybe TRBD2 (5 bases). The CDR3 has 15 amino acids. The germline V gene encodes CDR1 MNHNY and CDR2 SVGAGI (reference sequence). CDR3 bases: TGCGCCAACAGTCACGACACCTACGGGAAATACGAGCAGTACTTC. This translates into CANSHDTYGKYEQYF.

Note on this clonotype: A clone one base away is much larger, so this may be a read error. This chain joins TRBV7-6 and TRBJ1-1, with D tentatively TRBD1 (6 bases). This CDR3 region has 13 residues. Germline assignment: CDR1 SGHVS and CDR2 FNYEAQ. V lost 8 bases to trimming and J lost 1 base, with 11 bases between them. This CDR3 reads CASGQTGNTEAFF. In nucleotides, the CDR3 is TGTGCCAGCGGCCAGACAGGGAACACTGAAGCTTTCTTT.

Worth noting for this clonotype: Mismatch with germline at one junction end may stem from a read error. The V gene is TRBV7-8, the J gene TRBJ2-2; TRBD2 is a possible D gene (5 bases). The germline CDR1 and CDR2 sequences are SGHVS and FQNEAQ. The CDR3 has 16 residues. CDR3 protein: CASNRNRAENTGELLF. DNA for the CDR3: TGTGCCAGCAACAGAAACCGAGCGGAGAACACCGGGGAGCTGCTATTT. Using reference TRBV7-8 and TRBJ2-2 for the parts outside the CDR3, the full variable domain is GAGVSQSPRYKVAKRGQDVALRCDPISGHVSLFWYQQALGQGPEFLTYFQNEAQLDKSGLPSDRFFAERPEGSVSTLKIQRTQQEDSAVYLCASNRNRAENTGELLFGEGSRLTVL.